This T cell receptor beta chain was retrieved from a study of cytomegalovirus exposure and HLA in healthy donors (dated by TCRdb to between 2016 and 2019). For the study in its entirety: In an earlier analysis of 550 to 750 of the donors, roughly 300 Gb of sequence data and approximately 100 million unique TCR beta sequences from roughly 190 million T cells were reported. Roughly 300 gigabases of sequencing data and some 85 million unique TCR sequences were included in an early release covering several hundred HLA-typed donors. In addition to the first cohort of approximately 670 subjects, a separate validation cohort of 120 different subjects was used. An earlier analysis of some 600 of the donors applied high-throughput TCR beta sequencing to assess whether each TCR beta V gene segment acted as functional or pseudogenic. All discovery cohort repertoires had been generated using a single sequencing platform. Rather than using new phenotypic data, the later analysis identified candidate immune exposures from TCR beta sequences and from how often those sequences occurred across donors. The aim of the study was to test whether cataloging public T cell receptors could identify signatures of past pathogen exposure. To predict cytomegalovirus infection status, the study combined high-throughput TCR immunosequencing, statistical association of individual TCRs with disease status, and machine learning. The T cell repertoires of 700 or so subjects were profiled by immunosequencing and related to cytomegalovirus serostatus. Donor age, sex, ethnicity and CMV serostatus were compiled together with the repertoire data. Class I and class II HLA loci were covered by the typing at four-digit resolution. Typing coverage differed by locus: A, B, C, DRB1 and DQB1 were typed in roughly 629-640 donors, DQA1 in about 550, DPA1 in roughly 590, and DPB1 in around 490. A later genetic analysis took genome-wide SNP genotypes for about 55% of the 666 donors and used that subset as a discovery cohort. A later analysis re-analyzed previously published TCR beta repertoires from about 730 donors and added high-resolution HLA genotyping to study TCR occurrence patterns. Of the 300 to 500 genotyped donors, 81% were placed in the genetic ancestry cluster associated with self-reported Caucasian donors. On average, 235,054 unique TCR beta nucleotide sequences were sequenced per donor among some 430 genotyped donors of the cohort, with around 19% of those sequences being non-productive. Several DR-DQ haplotypes were treated as single units for association and clustering because of strong linkage in the cohort.

The cohort comprised around 690 healthy bone marrow donors. At the time of sampling, all cohort members were nominally healthy, though unrecorded immune exposures were likely present. The donor was CMV seropositive and belonged to the group of 250 to 350 seropositive cohort members. A peripheral blood sample was collected from each donor, and TCR beta sequencing was performed on peripheral blood mononuclear cells. The Qiagen DNeasy Blood Extraction Kit was used to extract genomic DNA from the blood cell samples. The CDR3 runs 15 amino acids, cysteine and phenylalanine included. This entry keeps only the CDR3 DNA: 45 bases, framed from base 1. Looking up the germline V gene yields CDR1 MDHEN and CDR2 SYDVKM. On this clone itself: What this receptor recognizes is not known. At one end the junction does not follow the germline gene, possibly because of a read error.

Receptor amplification or capture employed the immunoSEQ multiplex PCR assay. The multiplex PCR relied on a mix of 60 forward primers for TCR Vbeta segments and 13 reverse primers for TCR Jbeta segments. The CDR3 region of rearranged TCR beta genes was amplified from genomic DNA with a multiplex PCR assay. On the Illumina HiSeq System, the amplified TCR beta libraries were sequenced as 87-base-pair reads. The study's own analysis went as follows. In a later analysis, around 80 million unique TCR beta chains were counted across the 500 to 850 repertoires, and roughly 9.9 million of these chains were shared by at least two donors. Raw reads were error-corrected and collapsed into unique sequences with a nearest-neighbor algorithm that merged closely related sequences to remove PCR and sequencing errors. Alignment of CDR3 sequences to IMGT reference sequences was used to assign V, D and J gene segments. Each retained sequence needed at least a six-nucleotide match to both a V gene segment and a J gene segment. Rearrangements were classified as productive when the CDR3 lacked stop codons and remained in frame with V and J, and all other rearrangements were classified as non-productive. CDR3 was defined according to IMGT convention as the region running from the second conserved V-encoded cysteine to the conserved J-encoded phenylalanine. Sequences without an unambiguous match to a single V gene segment were excluded from the earlier analysis of several hundred of the donors. In an earlier analysis of approximately 560 of the donors, a V segment was called functional when productive rearrangements were above 56.7%, and segregating when the standard deviation between donors exceeded 5%. A statistical classification framework was built for diagnosing cytomegalovirus status from the catalog of TCR beta chain sequences. A later analysis assigned V and J genes by comparing TCR nucleotide sequences with IMGT/GENE-DB human TR gene sequences. In a later analysis, CDR3 sequences and most-parsimonious VDJ recombination scenarios were assigned using the TCRdist pipeline. In a later analysis, each TCR beta chain was defined by its CDR3 amino acid sequence together with its V-gene family, and reads lacking a unique V-gene family were excluded. In a later analysis, fewer than 650 highly shared, low-generation-probability nucleotide sequences were removed to address suspected cross-contamination and a sequencing artifact. In a later analysis, a clonal expansion index for each public chain was calculated from normalized within-repertoire ranks of inferred template counts. Generation probabilities in a later analysis came from a VDJ recombination model fitted to out-of-frame rearrangements, and those results were checked against IGoR. A later analysis scored TCR-TCR, TCR-HLA and TCR-CMV co-occurrence with hypergeometric tests, applying a repertoire-size bias correction to TCR pairs. False discovery rates were estimated in a later analysis by permuting HLA or CMV assignments 20 times. In a later analysis, co-occurring TCRs were grouped using DBSCAN, and TCRdist sequence similarity was added for clustering within HLA-allele-positive subsets. Repertoires with fewer than 30,000 or more than 120,000 public chains, plus five repertoires with anomalous nucleotide sharing, were excluded from co-occurrence clustering. As stored in TCRdb, this immuneACCESS dataset retains in-frame rearrangements with V and J assigned. A fraction of the clones does not appear; measured against another copy, unresolved V genes explain less than half of the discrepancy, and the remainder lacks a known reason. V and J calls and clone size are those listed in that table; D and trimming were worked out from the DNA. This sample holds around 91,000 clones; just under 80% were observed only once. Jointly, the top ten make up approximately 4% of the sample.

Results and caveats for the whole study, not just this receptor: Linkage disequilibrium might explain the correlated functional status among segregating V segments, but an unknown experimental factor could not be ruled out. In a later analysis, the rate of TCR association differed among HLA loci, with DRB1 alleles having the most associated TCRs and HLA-C alleles having the fewest. When HLA alleles, especially DR and DQ, strongly co-occurred, TCR associations were difficult to assign to individual alleles. HLA typing was unavailable for some donors at each locus, so association tests used only the typed subset. In an earlier analysis of 587 of the donors, most TCR beta V segments appeared in productive rearrangements about 87% or about 30% of the time, broadly matching IMGT annotations. The authors suggested that the approach could potentially be extended to other disease states and immunological phenotypes. A later analysis reported that several top co-occurrence clusters appeared linked to parvovirus B19, influenza, CMV and Epstein-Barr virus. According to a later genetic analysis, donors in an Asian-associated ancestry cluster had fewer N-insertions in productive TCRs than the approximately 670-donor mean. An association between a missense DCLRE1C variant and V-gene and J-gene trimming of TCR beta chains was found in a later genetic analysis and replicated in an independent cohort. Presence/absence analyses assumed roughly uniform sequencing depth across donors, an assumption that may not hold. A later analysis associated around 16,000 TCR beta sequences with specific HLA alleles at a false discovery rate of 0.05. Immune exposure information for the cohort was limited to CMV serostatus. Most TCR sequences were seen in very few donors, while some public TCRs were found in many individuals. Compared with equally common non-associated chains, HLA-associated TCR beta chains in a later analysis were more clonally expanded and had lower generation probabilities. A group of highly shared sequence variants was considered likely to be a technical artifact of the sequencing pipeline. This cohort had only TCR beta chains sequenced, and the lack of alpha or paired-chain data limited which features could be detected. The study gave a list of around 170 TCR beta chains associated with cytomegalovirus. A further reported finding was that TCR beta sequences accurately predicted the HLA-A and HLA-B alleles for most subjects in the first cohort. Because counts were too low, seventeen rarely observed V segments, including chromosome 9 orphons, were left out of the earlier analysis of 500 to 650 of the donors. Three of the identified cytomegalovirus-associated TCR beta chains were confirmed in vitro to be specific for cytomegalovirus antigens. The 87-base-pair reads could not distinguish some IMGT-functional V segments, including TRBV6-2 and TRBV6-3, so those segments were excluded. In a later analysis, most CMV-associated TCR beta chains were found to appear HLA-restricted, with HLA associations seemingly driven largely by CMV exposure. Cytomegalovirus status was reported to be diagnosed by the classifier with high specificity and sensitivity in both the original and validation cohorts.

Sequencing used PBMCs. The chain is made from TRBV28 and TRBJ1-5; the best D guess is TRBD1, with 6 bases matching. This receptor was taken from a male donor in good health and CMV-seropositive. The CDR3 corresponds to CANSGGGYSNQPQHF. The nucleotide sequence is TGTGCCAACAGTGGGGGCGGTTATAGCAATCAGCCCCAGCATTTT.